This is a list of T cell receptor beta chains from one sample in a study of blood T cell repertoires in COVID-19. The table came from immunoSEQ multiplex PCR; TCRdb's copy has only in-frame clones and leaves some out. Of 380,000 or so clones listed, more than 70% were seen once; the top ten hold approximately 1.3%. The sequenced sample was PBMCs or T cells enriched from blood (not recorded which). These receptors were collected from a man under 40 who had recovered from COVID-19. The CDR3 runs from the conserved cysteine through the conserved F or W. A D gene is named only where the DNA matches it firmly. The listing skips clone size in some rows; elsewhere it reads once, few, many or a size class.

>TRBV7-2|TRBJ1-2|NA|NA
CASIPTTGYGYTF
TGTGCCAGCATCCCCACTACAGGCTATGGCTACACCTTC
>TRBV27|TRBJ1-2|NA|TRBD1
CASEPSGTGKYGYTF
TGTGCCAGCGAACCTTCCGGGACAGGGAAGTATGGCTACACCTTC
>TRBV5-4|TRBJ2-3|once|NA
CASSLAPTIEKTDTQYF
TGTGCCAGCAGCTTGGCCCCTACGATAGAGAAGACAGATACGCAGTATTTT
>TRBV7-9|TRBJ1-2|NA|TRBD1
CASSTPSRGLNYGYTF
TGTGCCAGCAGCACCCCATCCAGGGGGCTGAACTATGGCTACACCTTC
>TRBV19|TRBJ1-1|NA|NA
CASKAGQGLPLEAFF
TGTGCCAGTAAAGCTGGGCAGGGCCTACCTCTAGAAGCTTTCTTT
>TRBV19|TRBJ2-1|NA|NA
CASSISGEQFF
TGTGCCAGTAGTATATCGGGTGAGCAGTTCTTC
>TRBV7-6|TRBJ1-4|NA|TRBD1
CASSKQGSHNEKLFF
TGTGCCAGCAGCAAACAGGGGAGCCATAATGAAAAACTGTTTTTT
>TRBV18|TRBJ2-3|NA|TRBD1
CASSPPQGGILNTQYF
TGTGCCAGCTCACCACCCCAAGGGGGCATATTGAATACGCAGTATTTT
>TRBV21-1|TRBJ1-5|once|NA
CASSLDRGTQPQHF
TGTGCCAGCAGCTTGGACAGGGGTACTCAGCCCCAGCATTTT
>TRBV19|TRBJ1-4|few|NA
CASSITGYEKLFF
TGTGCCAGTAGTATAACAGGGTATGAAAAACTGTTTTTT
>TRBV29-1|TRBJ2-7|NA|TRBD1
CSVEERQGIYEQYF
TGCAGCGTTGAAGAGCGACAGGGGATTTACGAGCAGTACTTC
>TRBV6-6|TRBJ1-2|NA|NA
CASKGDLGYTF
TGTGCCAGCAAAGGGGATCTTGGCTACACCTTC
>TRBV25-1|TRBJ2-7|NA|NA
CASSELQGREQYF
TGTGCCAGCAGTGAATTGCAGGGAAGGGAGCAGTACTTC
>TRBV5-4|TRBJ1-1|NA|TRBD1
CASSLTRGGQGAPEAFF
TGTGCCAGCAGCTTGACGCGGGGGGGACAGGGGGCCCCTGAAGCTTTCTTT
>TRBV5-4|TRBJ2-7|few|TRBD1
CASSLPGQGLLSYEQYF
TGTGCCAGCAGCTTGCCGGGACAGGGACTTCTTTCCTACGAGCAGTACTTC
>TRBV15|TRBJ2-1|NA|TRBD2
CATRNDLAGSWSEQFF
TGTGCCACCCGGAACGACCTAGCGGGGAGCTGGAGTGAGCAGTTCTTC
>TRBV7-2|TRBJ2-7|NA|NA
CASSLETGTYEQYF
TGTGCCAGCAGCTTAGAAACAGGGACCTACGAGCAGTACTTC
>TRBV7-2|TRBJ2-5|NA|NA
CASSSDTQETQYF
TGTGCCAGCAGCTCCGACACTCAAGAGACCCAGTACTTC
>TRBV10-3|TRBJ2-1|few|TRBD1
CAISEGTGDREQFF
TGTGCCATCAGTGAAGGGACAGGGGACCGTGAGCAGTTCTTC
>TRBV9|TRBJ1-2|NA|TRBD1
CASSTGVQSYGYTF
TGTGCCAGCAGCACAGGGGTTCAGAGCTATGGCTACACCTTC
>TRBV19|TRBJ2-6|NA|NA
CASNEVSSGANVLTF
TGTGCCAGTAATGAGGTGAGCTCTGGGGCCAACGTCCTGACTTTC
>TRBV30|TRBJ1-2|NA|NA
CAWTVRHLDYGYTF
TGTGCCTGGACAGTGAGACATTTGGACTATGGCTACACCTTC
>TRBV11-2|TRBJ2-2|NA|TRBD2
CASSFERGNTGELFF
TGTGCCAGCAGCTTTGAGCGGGGGAACACCGGGGAGCTGTTTTTT
>TRBV12-5|TRBJ1-5|NA|NA
CASGLWGFNQPQHF
TGTGCTAGTGGTTTATGGGGCTTCAATCAGCCCCAGCATTTT
>TRBV2|TRBJ2-1|once|TRBD1
CASSGTGGGYEQFF
TGTGCCAGCAGTGGGACAGGGGGAGGCTATGAGCAGTTCTTC
>TRBV7-3|TRBJ2-1|once|NA
CASSLTNSNEQFF
TGTGCCAGCAGCCTAACTAATAGCAATGAGCAGTTCTTC
>TRBV18|TRBJ1-1|NA|NA
CASSPTTGYVEAFF
TGTGCCAGCTCACCTACTACAGGGTACGTTGAAGCTTTCTTT
>TRBV7-2|TRBJ1-1|NA|NA
CASSLTGVNTEAFF
TGTGCCAGCAGCTTGACAGGAGTGAACACTGAAGCTTTCTTT
>TRBV6-5|TRBJ1-6|NA|NA
CASSYSGGTASPLHF
TGTGCCAGCAGTTACTCTGGGGGGACGGCTTCACCCCTCCACTTT
>TRBV7-9|TRBJ1-6|few|TRBD1
CASSAPGTDEGAPLHF
TGTGCCAGCAGCGCTCCCGGGACAGACGAAGGGGCACCCCTCCACTTT
>TRBV6-2/TRBV6-3|TRBJ1-5|NA|TRBD1
CASSLGGGGQPQHF
TGTGCCAGCAGTCTTGGAGGGGGCGGACAGCCCCAGCATTTT
>TRBV18|TRBJ2-3|NA|NA
CASSPLRDTQYF
TGTGCCAGCTCACCACTCCGGGATACGCAGTATTTT
>TRBV18|TRBJ2-3|NA|NA
CASSPKRGTDTQYF
TGTGCCAGCTCACCCAAGCGGGGCACAGATACGCAGTATTTT
>TRBV5-8|TRBJ1-4|NA|NA
CASSLRLLKSEKLFF
TGTGCCAGCAGCTTAAGACTCCTAAAGAGTGAAAAACTGTTTTTT
>TRBV2|TRBJ1-5|NA|NA
CASKYRGDLNQPQHF
TGTGCCAGCAAGTACCGGGGAGATTTGAATCAGCCCCAGCATTTT
>TRBV6-2/TRBV6-3|TRBJ2-5|NA|NA
CASSSSGEETQYF
TGTGCCAGCAGTAGTAGCGGAGAAGAGACCCAGTACTTC
>TRBV18|TRBJ2-7|NA|NA
CASSRSTPEQYF
TGTGCCAGCTCACGCTCAACTCCCGAGCAGTACTTC
>TRBV12-5|TRBJ2-1|NA|NA
CASGLIGDSYNEQFF
TGTGCTAGTGGTTTGATAGGGGACTCCTACAATGAGCAGTTCTTC
>TRBV5-1|TRBJ1-3|NA|NA
CASSSQPAVSSGNTIYF
TGCGCCAGCAGCTCGCAGCCGGCGGTAAGCTCTGGAAACACCATATATTTT
>TRBV30|TRBJ1-1|NA|NA
CACQRGRAFF
TGTGCCTGTCAAAGGGGTAGAGCTTTCTTT
>TRBV28|TRBJ2-5|NA|NA
CASSLKGWGETQYF
TGTGCCAGCAGTTTAAAGGGGTGGGGAGAGACCCAGTACTTC
>TRBV30|TRBJ1-2|NA|NA
CAWSSWNGRLAGYTF
TGTGCCTGGAGTAGCTGGAACGGCCGACTCGCCGGCTACACCTTC
>TRBV7-8|TRBJ2-7|NA|TRBD1
CASSFGTGYEQYF
TGTGCCAGCAGCTTCGGGACAGGCTACGAGCAGTACTTC
>TRBV29-1|TRBJ2-3|NA|NA
CSVGRRGDTQYF
TGCAGCGTTGGCCGTAGAGGAGATACGCAGTATTTT
>TRBV3-1/TRBV3-2|TRBJ2-7|NA|NA
CASSRPGHSYEQYF
TGTGCCAGCAGCCGACCGGGACATTCCTACGAGCAGTACTTC
>TRBV7-9|TRBJ1-3|NA|NA
CASSLVVTGPGDTIYF
TGTGCCAGCAGCTTAGTAGTCACAGGGCCTGGAGACACCATATATTTT
>TRBV5-6|TRBJ2-5|NA|TRBD2
CASSLRLAGSETQYF
TGTGCCAGCAGCTTGCGACTAGCGGGTTCAGAGACCCAGTACTTC
>TRBV10-1|TRBJ1-1|NA|NA
CASSEWTATEAFF
TGCGCCAGCAGTGAGTGGACAGCGACTGAAGCTTTCTTT
>TRBV18|TRBJ1-2|NA|TRBD1
CASSPRKQGVIYGYTF
TGTGCCAGCTCACCTAGGAAACAGGGGGTTATCTATGGCTACACCTTC
>TRBV25-1|TRBJ1-5|NA|NA
CASSEAGGNQPQHF
TGTGCCAGCAGTGAGGCGGGGGGCAATCAGCCCCAGCATTTT
>TRBV15|TRBJ1-2|NA|NA
CATSILGGGVPYGYTF
TGTGCCACCAGCATCCTTGGAGGGGGGGTTCCGTATGGCTACACCTTC